The subject of this entry is one T cell receptor beta chain. Its antigen remains unidentified. No base qualities exist here, and no much larger clone lies one base off it. In the same sample, other DNA sequences code for this CDR3. TCRbeta CDR3 regions were amplified from genomic DNA using the immunoSEQ Assay, a bias-controlled multiplex PCR. As for how the authors treated the data: Nucleated cell counts per sample were estimated from amplification of reference gene primers within the assay. Sequence reads were collapsed and filtered to measure the absolute abundance of every unique TCRbeta CDR3 rearrangement. For each sample, productive Simpson clonality was calculated by taking the square root of Simpson's diversity index across productive rearrangements. This immuneACCESS table, as held by TCRdb, lists in-frame sequences with V and J called but not all clones. Of the missing ones, under half trace to an unresolved V gene in checked studies; the others have no known cause. The V and J calls and clone size were taken over from that table, and D and trimming were inferred from the DNA. In this sample the table shows 200,000 to 250,000 clones, roughly 80% of which occur a single time. The top ten clonotypes cover over 2.5% of the sample.

This sample is part of a study of blood T cell repertoires in COVID-19 (TCRdb year 2020). Regarding the study in general: Samples from collaborators originated in the United States, Italy and Spain and spanned both the acute and convalescent phases of COVID-19. The samples were drawn from the first 160 participants of the ongoing ImmuneRACE study and from 950 to 1,500 subjects provided by 6 global collaborators. Nearly every sample came with metadata listing a de-identified subject ID, COVID-19 status, age in years and sex. The repertoires were made available in a free public database intended to serve as a resource for research on the immune response to SARS-CoV-2. The material from the prospective study consisted of cDNA or gDNA derived from T cells, B-cell-depleted T cells, or PBMCs. The dataset comprised deeply sampled blood TCRbeta repertoires from subjects exposed to, actively infected with, or recovered from COVID-19. Where available, HLA class I and class II types were taken from metadata supplied by the sample provider and were not determined by assay-based typing. General conclusions and limits of the study: The amount of clinical and demographic metadata varied by source and participant and was provided uncurated.

In the germline V gene, CDR1 corresponds to SGHRS and CDR2 to YFSETQ. Counted from cysteine to phenylalanine, this CDR3 has 13 amino acids. Just CDR3 DNA is preserved here, 39 bases in frame from base 1. The junction shows trimming of 2 bases on V and 1 base on J, plus 7 bases between the germline ends. Samples from volunteer blood donors who had recovered from COVID-19 were contributed by a second Seattle source. Each collaborating institution followed its own protocols to collect whole blood in K2EDTA tubes. For TCRbeta analysis, collaborator samples were shipped as frozen whole blood, as isolated PBMCs, or as DNA extracted from either sample type.

Here the chain combines TRBV5-1 and TRBJ2-7; the D gene cannot be resolved reliably. The receptor comes from a woman aged 25 to 39 who had recovered from COVID-19. Sequenced sample: peripheral blood. In nucleotide form, the sequence is TGCGCCAGCAGCTTCTCAGGTTCCTACGAGCAGTACTTC. The resulting protein is CASSFSGSYEQYF.